This T cell receptor beta chain was sequenced for a study of cytomegalovirus exposure and HLA in healthy donors (dated 2017 in TCRdb). Regarding the study in general: According to an earlier analysis of a few hundred of the donors, some 180 million T cells yielded roughly 110 million unique TCR beta sequences and around 300 Gb of sequence data. An early release covering over 500 HLA-typed donors comprised about 300 gigabases of sequencing data and tens of millions of unique TCR sequences. Among the approximately 420 genotyped donors, approximately 77% belonged to the genetic ancestry cluster associated with self-reported Caucasian donors. The study was designed to test whether signatures of past pathogen exposure could be identified by cataloging public T cell receptors. The study used immunosequencing to profile the T cell repertoires of 666 subjects and linked those repertoires to cytomegalovirus serostatus. In addition to the first cohort of 650 to 750 subjects, a separate validation cohort of approximately 130 different subjects was used. The study combined high-throughput TCR immunosequencing, statistical association of individual TCRs with disease status, and machine learning to predict cytomegalovirus infection status. A later analysis re-analyzed previously published TCR beta repertoires from approximately 700 donors and added high-resolution HLA genotyping to study TCR occurrence patterns. In the later analysis, no new phenotypic data were used to find candidate immune exposures; instead, reliance was placed on TCR beta sequences and their occurrence across donors. An earlier analysis of around 640 of the donors used high-throughput TCR beta sequencing to judge whether each TCR beta V gene segment behaved as functional or pseudogenic. Alongside the repertoire data, information on donor age, sex, ethnicity and CMV serostatus was compiled. A later genetic analysis took genome-wide SNP genotypes for about 55% of the 666 donors and used that subset as a discovery cohort. Every repertoire in the discovery cohort had been generated on one and the same sequencing platform. HLA typing included class I and class II loci at four-digit resolution. The number of donors typed differed by locus, with about 629-640 for A, B, C, DRB1 and DQB1, roughly 520 for DQA1, about 610 for DPA1, and around 450 for DPB1. Because of strong linkage in the cohort, roughly 5 DR-DQ haplotypes were treated as single units for association and clustering. On average, roughly 240,000 unique TCR beta nucleotide sequences were sequenced per donor among a few hundred genotyped donors of the cohort, with 15% to 20% of those sequences being non-productive.

From its cysteine to its phenylalanine, the CDR3 spans 12 amino acids. The entry retains the CDR3 DNA only, 36 bases that are in frame from base 1. CDR1 and CDR2 are drawn from the germline V gene: SGHRS, YFSETQ. With regard to this clone: Its antigen has not been determined. Per-base qualities were not stored, and no clone one base away is much larger.

Library method: the immunoSEQ multiplex PCR assay. The multiplex PCR relied on a mix of 60 forward primers for TCR Vbeta segments and 13 reverse primers for TCR Jbeta segments. The CDR3 region of rearranged TCR beta genes was amplified from genomic DNA by a multiplex PCR assay. The amplified TCR beta libraries were sequenced on the Illumina HiSeq System as 87-base-pair reads. Regarding the original processing steps: In a later analysis, 77 million or so unique TCR beta chains were counted across the roughly 700 repertoires, and roughly 10 million of these chains were shared by at least two donors. Raw reads were error-corrected and collapsed into unique sequences with a nearest-neighbor algorithm that merged closely related sequences to remove PCR and sequencing errors. To assign V, D and J gene segments, CDR3 sequences were aligned to IMGT reference sequences. For a sequence to be retained, a match of at least six nucleotides was required to both a V gene segment and a J gene segment. Rearrangements were called productive when the CDR3 lacked stop codons and stayed in frame with V and J; all others were non-productive. Following IMGT convention, CDR3 was defined as the stretch from the second conserved V-encoded cysteine to the conserved J-encoded phenylalanine. The earlier analysis of 500 to 650 of the donors excluded any sequence lacking an unambiguous match to a single V gene segment. In an earlier analysis of more than 500 of the donors, a V segment was called functional when productive rearrangements were above 56.7%, and segregating when the standard deviation between donors exceeded 5%. A statistical classification framework was built to diagnose cytomegalovirus status from the catalog of TCR beta chain sequences. In a later analysis, TCR nucleotide sequences were compared against IMGT/GENE-DB human TR gene sequences so that V and J genes could be assigned. In a later analysis, CDR3 sequences and most-parsimonious VDJ recombination scenarios were assigned using the TCRdist pipeline. In a later analysis, every TCR beta chain was defined by the combination of its CDR3 amino acid sequence and its V-gene family, and reads without a unique V-gene family were dropped. To address suspected cross-contamination and a sequencing artifact, a later analysis removed around 600 highly shared, low-generation-probability nucleotide sequences. A later analysis calculated a clonal expansion index for each public chain from normalized within-repertoire ranks of inferred template counts. In a later analysis, generation probabilities were computed using a VDJ recombination model fitted to out-of-frame rearrangements, and the results were checked against IGoR. Hypergeometric tests were used in a later analysis to score TCR-TCR, TCR-HLA and TCR-CMV co-occurrence, with a repertoire-size bias correction applied to the TCR pairs. In a later analysis, false discovery rates were estimated by permuting HLA or CMV assignments 20 times. In a later analysis, co-occurring TCRs were grouped using DBSCAN, and TCRdist sequence similarity was added for clustering within HLA-allele-positive subsets. For co-occurrence clustering, repertoires with fewer than 30,000 or more than 120,000 public chains were excluded, along with five or six repertoires with anomalous nucleotide sharing. TCRdb retrieved this table from immuneACCESS and kept in-frame rearrangements only. Not all clones are present; in checked studies, unresolved V genes account for under half, and no reason is known for the remainder. That table supplies the V and J calls and clone size; D and trimming were determined from the DNA. In this sample the table shows 84,000 or so clones, 65% to 85% of which occur a single time. The top ten clonotypes cover approximately 3% of the sample.

The cohort was made up of approximately 670 healthy bone marrow donors. All cohort members were sampled while nominally healthy, although unrecorded immune exposures were likely present. The donor was CMV seronegative and belonged to the group of 352 seronegative cohort members. A peripheral blood sample was collected from each donor, and TCR beta sequencing was performed on peripheral blood mononuclear cells. The Qiagen DNeasy Blood Extraction Kit was used to extract genomic DNA from the blood cell samples. Overall results and qualifications from the work: When HLA alleles, especially DR and DQ, strongly co-occurred, attributing TCR associations to individual alleles was difficult. Because some donors lacked HLA typing at each locus, the association tests relied only on the typed subset. Several of the top co-occurrence clusters appeared to be linked to parvovirus B19, influenza, CMV and Epstein-Barr virus, according to a later analysis. In an earlier analysis of 587 of the donors, most TCR beta V segments appeared in productive rearrangements about 87% or about 30% of the time, broadly matching IMGT annotations. It was suggested by the authors that the approach could potentially be generalized to other disease states and immunological phenotypes. A later genetic analysis reported fewer N-insertions in productive TCRs among donors in an Asian-associated ancestry cluster than the roughly 700-donor mean. In vitro tests confirmed that a few of the cytomegalovirus-associated TCR beta chains recognize cytomegalovirus antigens. V-gene and J-gene trimming of TCR beta chains was associated with a missense DCLRE1C variant in a later genetic analysis, and the association was replicated in an independent cohort. The classifier was reported to diagnose cytomegalovirus status with high specificity and sensitivity in both the original cohort and the validation cohort. A later analysis found that HLA-associated TCR beta chains were more clonally expanded and had lower generation probabilities than equally common non-associated chains. Across donors, most TCR sequences were observed very rarely, whereas some public TCRs were present in many individuals. A group of highly shared sequence variants was considered likely to be a technical artifact of the sequencing pipeline. For the cohort, immune exposure information was limited to CMV serostatus. Presence/absence analyses assumed roughly uniform sequencing depth across donors, an assumption that may not hold. Linkage disequilibrium might explain the correlated functional status among segregating V segments, but an unknown experimental factor could not be excluded. Most CMV-associated TCR beta chains appeared to be HLA-restricted in a later analysis, and the HLA associations seemed to be driven largely by CMV exposure. Because the 87-base-pair reads could not distinguish some IMGT-functional V segments, including TRBV6-2 and TRBV6-3, those segments were excluded. A further reported finding was that TCR beta sequences accurately predicted the HLA-A and HLA-B alleles for most subjects in the first cohort. Specific HLA alleles were associated with 15,000 to 20,000 TCR beta sequences at a false discovery rate of 0.05 in a later analysis. The study gave a list of 150 to 200 TCR beta chains associated with cytomegalovirus. Only TCR beta chains were sequenced in this cohort, and the absence of alpha or paired-chain data limited detectable features. Because counts were too low, about 18 rarely observed V segments, including chromosome 9 orphons, were excluded from the earlier analysis of several hundred of the donors. According to a later analysis, TCR association rates differed among HLA loci, with DRB1 alleles showing the most associated TCRs and HLA-C alleles showing the fewest.

This clonotype was sampled from a man aged 25 to 45 in good health and CMV-seronegative. Specimen: PBMCs. The chain couples TRBV5-1 to TRBJ2-5; perhaps TRBD1 is the D gene, with 6 bases matching. The DNA end is more similar to TRBJ2-7, so the J call may be wrong. This receptor has the CDR3 CASSRTRGEQYF. The DNA sequence is TGCGCCAGCTCGAGAACCAGGGGCGAGCAGTACTTC.